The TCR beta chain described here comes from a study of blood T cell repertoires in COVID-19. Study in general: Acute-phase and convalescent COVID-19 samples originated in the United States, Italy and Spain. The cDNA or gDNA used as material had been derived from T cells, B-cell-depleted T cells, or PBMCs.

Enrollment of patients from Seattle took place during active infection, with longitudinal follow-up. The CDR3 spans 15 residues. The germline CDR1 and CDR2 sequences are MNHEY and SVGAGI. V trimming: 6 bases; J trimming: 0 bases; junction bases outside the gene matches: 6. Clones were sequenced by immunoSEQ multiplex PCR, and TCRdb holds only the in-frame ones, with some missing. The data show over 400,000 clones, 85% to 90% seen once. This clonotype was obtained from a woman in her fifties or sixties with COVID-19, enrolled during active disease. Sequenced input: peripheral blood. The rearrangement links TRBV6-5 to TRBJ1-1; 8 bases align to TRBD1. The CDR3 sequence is CASRGRQGMNTEAFF. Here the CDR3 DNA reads TGTGCCAGCAGGGGTAGACAGGGGATGAACACTGAAGCTTTCTTT.